This T cell receptor (beta chain) was identified in a study of cytomegalovirus exposure and HLA in healthy donors. Overall study context: A previous analysis identified more than 100 million unique TCR beta sequences derived from 180 million or so T cells. Whole-study results and caveats: For TCR beta chains, V- and J-gene trimming was later linked to a missense DCLRE1C variant.

CDR1 is MNHEY, CDR2 SMNVEV, per germline (reference sequence). CDR3 length: 15 amino acids. Trimming cost V 7 bases and J 2 bases; bases outside gene matches: 10. 13 Jbeta primers and 60 Vbeta primers were used for the PCR. Here immunoSEQ multiplex PCR was the method, and the copy in TCRdb shows in-frame clones only, minus some. The sample lists tens of thousands of clones, 65% to 75% seen once, with around a quarter in the top ten. With respect to this clone: What it recognizes is unknown.

The clonotype comes from a middle-aged man in good health and CMV-seropositive. The sample was PBMCs. V and J are TRBV27 and TRBJ2-7; TRBD2 agrees at 8 bases. The CDR3 reads CASMEGGTRAYEQYF. CDR3 in DNA: TGTGCCAGCATGGAGGGCGGGACTAGAGCCTACGAGCAGTACTTC.